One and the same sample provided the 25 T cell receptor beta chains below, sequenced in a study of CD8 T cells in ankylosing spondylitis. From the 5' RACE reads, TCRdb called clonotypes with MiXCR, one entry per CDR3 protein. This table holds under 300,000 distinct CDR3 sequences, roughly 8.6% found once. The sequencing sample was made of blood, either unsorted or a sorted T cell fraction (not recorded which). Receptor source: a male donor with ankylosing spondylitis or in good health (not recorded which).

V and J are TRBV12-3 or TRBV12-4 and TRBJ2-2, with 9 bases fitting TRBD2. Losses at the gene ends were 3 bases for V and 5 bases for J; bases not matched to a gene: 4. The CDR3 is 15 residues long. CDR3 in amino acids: CASSFRLAGTGELFF. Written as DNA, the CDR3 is TGTGCCAGCAGTTTTAGGCTAGCGGGGACCGGGGAGCTGTTTTTT.

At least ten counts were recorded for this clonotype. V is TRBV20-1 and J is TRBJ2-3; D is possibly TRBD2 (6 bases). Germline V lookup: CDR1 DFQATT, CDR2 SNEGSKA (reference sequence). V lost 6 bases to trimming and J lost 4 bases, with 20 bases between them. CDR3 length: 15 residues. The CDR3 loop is CSAPLEGSVPDTQYF. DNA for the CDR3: TGCAGTGCCCCGTTGGAGGGCTCTGTTCCAGATACGCAGTATTTT.

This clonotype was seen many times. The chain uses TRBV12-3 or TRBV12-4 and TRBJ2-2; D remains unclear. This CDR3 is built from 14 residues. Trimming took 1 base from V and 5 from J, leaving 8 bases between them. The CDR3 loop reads CASSLGFQTGELFF. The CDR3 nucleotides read TGTGCCAGCAGTTTAGGGTTCCAAACCGGGGAGCTGTTTTTT.

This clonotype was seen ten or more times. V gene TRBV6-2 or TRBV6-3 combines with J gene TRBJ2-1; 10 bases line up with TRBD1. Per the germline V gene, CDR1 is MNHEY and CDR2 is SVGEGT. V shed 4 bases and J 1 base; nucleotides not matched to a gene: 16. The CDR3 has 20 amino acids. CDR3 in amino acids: CASSSANETGGVRSYNEQFF. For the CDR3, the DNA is TGTGCCAGCAGTTCAGCAAACGAGACAGGGGGCGTCCGGTCCTACAATGAGCAGTTCTTC.

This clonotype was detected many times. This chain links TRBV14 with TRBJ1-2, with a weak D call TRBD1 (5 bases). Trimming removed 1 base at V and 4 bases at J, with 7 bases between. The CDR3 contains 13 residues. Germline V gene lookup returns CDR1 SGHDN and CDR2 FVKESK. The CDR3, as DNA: TGTGCCAGCAGCCAAGGACAGATCTATGGCTACACCTTC. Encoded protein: CASSQGQIYGYTF.

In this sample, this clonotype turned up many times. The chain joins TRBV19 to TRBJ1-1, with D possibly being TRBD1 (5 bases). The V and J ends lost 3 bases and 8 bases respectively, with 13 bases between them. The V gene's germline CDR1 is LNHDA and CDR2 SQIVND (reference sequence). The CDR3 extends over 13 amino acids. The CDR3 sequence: CASSIAGTPEAFF. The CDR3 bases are TGTGCCAGTAGTATTGCAGGGACCCCCGAAGCTTTCTTT.

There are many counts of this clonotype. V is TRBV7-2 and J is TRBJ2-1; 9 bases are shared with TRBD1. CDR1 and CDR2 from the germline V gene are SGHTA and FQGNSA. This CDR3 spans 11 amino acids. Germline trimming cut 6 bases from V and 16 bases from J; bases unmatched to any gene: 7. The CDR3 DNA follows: TGTGCCAGCAGTCCCGGGACAGGGTCTTTCTTC. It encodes CASSPGTGSFF.

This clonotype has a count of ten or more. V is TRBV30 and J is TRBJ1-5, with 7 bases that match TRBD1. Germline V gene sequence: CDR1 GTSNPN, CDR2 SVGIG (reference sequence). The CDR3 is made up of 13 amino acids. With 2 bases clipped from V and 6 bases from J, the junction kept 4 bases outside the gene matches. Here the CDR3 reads CAWSQGERQPQHF. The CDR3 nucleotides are TGTGCCTGGAGTCAGGGGGAACGTCAGCCCCAGCATTTT. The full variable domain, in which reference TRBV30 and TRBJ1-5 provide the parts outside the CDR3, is SQTIHQWPATLVQPVGSPLSLECTVEGTSNPNLYWYRQAAGRGLQLLFYSVGIGQISSEVPQNLSASRPQDRQFILSSKKLLLSDSGFYLCAWSQGERQPQHFGDGTRLSIL.

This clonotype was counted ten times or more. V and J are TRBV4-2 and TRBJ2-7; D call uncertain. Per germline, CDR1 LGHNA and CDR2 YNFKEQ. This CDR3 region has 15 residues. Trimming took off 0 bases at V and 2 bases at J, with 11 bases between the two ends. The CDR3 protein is CASSQEYTDTYEQYF. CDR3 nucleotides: TGTGCCAGCAGCCAAGAATACACAGATACCTACGAGCAGTACTTC.

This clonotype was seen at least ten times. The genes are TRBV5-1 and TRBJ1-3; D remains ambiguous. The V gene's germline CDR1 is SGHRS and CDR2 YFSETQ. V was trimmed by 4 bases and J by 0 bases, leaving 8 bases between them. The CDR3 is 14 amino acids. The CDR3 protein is CASSLGNSGNTIYF. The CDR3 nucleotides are TGCGCCAGCAGCCTCGGGAACTCTGGAAACACCATATATTTT.

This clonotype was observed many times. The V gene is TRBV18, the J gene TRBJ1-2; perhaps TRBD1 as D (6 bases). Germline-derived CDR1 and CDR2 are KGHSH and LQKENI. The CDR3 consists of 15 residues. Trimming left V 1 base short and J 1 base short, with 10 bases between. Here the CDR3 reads CASSPRAGDNYGYTF. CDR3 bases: TGTGCCAGCTCACCACGAGCAGGGGATAACTATGGCTACACCTTC. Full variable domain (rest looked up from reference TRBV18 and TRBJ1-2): NAGVMQNPRHLVRRRGQEARLRCSPMKGHSHVYWYRQLPEEGLKFMVYLQKENIIDESGMPKERFSAEFPKEGPSILRIQQVVRGDSAAYFCASSPRAGDNYGYTFGSGTRLTVV.

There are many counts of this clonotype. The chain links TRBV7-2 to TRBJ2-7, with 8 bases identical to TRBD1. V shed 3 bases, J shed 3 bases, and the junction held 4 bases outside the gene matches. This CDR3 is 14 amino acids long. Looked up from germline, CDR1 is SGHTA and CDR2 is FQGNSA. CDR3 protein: CASSFSGTGYEQYF. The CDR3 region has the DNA TGTGCCAGCAGCTTTTCCGGGACAGGCTACGAGCAGTACTTC.

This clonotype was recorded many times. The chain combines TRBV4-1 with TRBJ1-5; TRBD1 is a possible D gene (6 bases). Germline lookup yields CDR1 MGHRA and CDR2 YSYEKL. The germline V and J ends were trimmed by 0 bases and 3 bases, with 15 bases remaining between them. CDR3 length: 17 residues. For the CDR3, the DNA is TGCGCCAGCAGCCAAGATACAGGGAACTTGAACAATCAGCCCCAGCATTTT. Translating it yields CASSQDTGNLNNQPQHF.

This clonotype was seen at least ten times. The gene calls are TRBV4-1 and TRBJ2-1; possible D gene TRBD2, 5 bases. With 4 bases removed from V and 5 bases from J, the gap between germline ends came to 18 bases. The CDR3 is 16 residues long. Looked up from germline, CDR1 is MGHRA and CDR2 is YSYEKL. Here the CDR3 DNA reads TGCGCCAGCAGCCTCAAGCCTCCCGGACTTAACAATGAGCAGTTCTTC. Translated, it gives CASSLKPPGLNNEQFF.

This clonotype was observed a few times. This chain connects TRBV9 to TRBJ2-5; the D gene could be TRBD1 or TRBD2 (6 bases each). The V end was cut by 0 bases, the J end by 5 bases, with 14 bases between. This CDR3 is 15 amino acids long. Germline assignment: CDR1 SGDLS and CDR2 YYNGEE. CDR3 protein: CASSVAEGEWETQYF. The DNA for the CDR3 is TGTGCCAGCAGCGTAGCGGAGGGGGAGTGGGAGACCCAGTACTTC.

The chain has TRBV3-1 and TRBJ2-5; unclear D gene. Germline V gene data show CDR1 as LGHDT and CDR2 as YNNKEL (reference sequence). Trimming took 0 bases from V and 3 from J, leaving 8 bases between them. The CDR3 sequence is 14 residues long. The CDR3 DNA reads TGTGCCAGCAGCCAAGATAACGCGGAAGAGACCCAGTACTTC. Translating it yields CASSQDNAEETQYF.

CDR3 sequence: CASSRDRGHYNEQFF. CDR3 DNA: TGTGCCAGCAGCCGCGACAGGGGGCATTACAATGAGCAGTTCTTC. The chain combines TRBV3-1 with TRBJ2-1; 10 bases line up with TRBD1. The V segment lost 4 bases and the J segment 4 bases; nucleotides outside the gene matches: 4. Germline V gene data show CDR1 as LGHDT and CDR2 as YNNKEL (reference sequence). The CDR3 length is 15 residues.

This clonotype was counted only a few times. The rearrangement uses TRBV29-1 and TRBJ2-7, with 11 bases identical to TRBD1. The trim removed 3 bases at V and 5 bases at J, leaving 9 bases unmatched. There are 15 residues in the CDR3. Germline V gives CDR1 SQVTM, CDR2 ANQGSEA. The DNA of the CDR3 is TGCAGCGTTGATTGGGGGACAGGGGGGAGGAACGAGCAGTACTTC. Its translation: CSVDWGTGGRNEQYF.

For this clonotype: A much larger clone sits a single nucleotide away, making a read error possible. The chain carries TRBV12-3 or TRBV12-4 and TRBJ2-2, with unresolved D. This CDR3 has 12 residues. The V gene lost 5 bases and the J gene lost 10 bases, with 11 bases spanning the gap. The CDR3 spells CASSEGSKELFF. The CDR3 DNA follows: TGTGCCAGCAGTGAAGGAAGCAAGGAGCTGTTTTTT.

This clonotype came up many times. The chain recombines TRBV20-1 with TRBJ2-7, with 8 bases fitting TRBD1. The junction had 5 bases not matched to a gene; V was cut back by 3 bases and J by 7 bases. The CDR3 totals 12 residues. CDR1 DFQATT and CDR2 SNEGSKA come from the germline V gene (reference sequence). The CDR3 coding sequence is TGCAGTGCTAGGGACAGGGTAGGGGAGCAGTACTTC. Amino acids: CSARDRVGEQYF.

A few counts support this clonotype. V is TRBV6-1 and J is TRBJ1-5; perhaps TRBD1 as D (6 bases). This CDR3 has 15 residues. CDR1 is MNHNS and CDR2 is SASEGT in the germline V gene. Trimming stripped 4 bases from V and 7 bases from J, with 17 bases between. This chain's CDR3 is CASSGEKDGGQPQHF. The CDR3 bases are TGTGCCAGCAGTGGAGAAAAGGACGGGGGCCAGCCCCAGCATTTT.

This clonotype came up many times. The CDR3 region is CASSDGQRRQPQHF. Here the CDR3 DNA reads TGTGCCAGCAGTGACGGACAGAGGAGGCAGCCCCAGCATTTT. The chain employs TRBV6-1 and TRBJ1-5; D might be TRBD1 (6 bases). Trimming left V 3 bases short and J 7 bases short, with 13 bases between. The V gene's germline CDR1 is MNHNS and CDR2 SASEGT. The CDR3 is made up of 14 amino acids.

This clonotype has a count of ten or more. CDR3 DNA: TGTGCCAGCAGTTACGGGAGTTTGGGTTCACCCCTCCACTTT. Amino acids: CASSYGSLGSPLHF. This chain connects TRBV6-5 to TRBJ1-6; D is unresolved. V dropped 2 bases and J dropped 9 bases, with 11 bases sitting between them. The germline V gene encodes CDR1 MNHEY and CDR2 SVGAGI. The CDR3 loop spans 14 amino acids.

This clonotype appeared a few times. The CDR3 DNA reads as TGTGCCAGCAGCATCCAAGCCGGAGGCTATGGCTACACCTTC. This translates into CASSIQAGGYGYTF. J is TRBJ1-2 and V is TRBV7-2; D call uncertain. V lost 5 bases to trimming and J lost 4 bases, with 14 bases between them. The CDR3 is made up of 14 amino acids. CDR1 and CDR2 (germline): SGHTA, FQGNSA.

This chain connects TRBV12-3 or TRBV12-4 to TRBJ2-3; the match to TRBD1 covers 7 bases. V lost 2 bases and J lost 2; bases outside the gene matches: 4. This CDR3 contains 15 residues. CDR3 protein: CASSLYRGYTDTQYF. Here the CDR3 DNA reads TGTGCCAGCAGTTTATACAGGGGTTACACAGATACGCAGTATTTT.